These 22 T cell receptor beta chains originate from one sample sequenced in a study of blood T cell repertoires in COVID-19. The assay was immunoSEQ multiplex PCR, and TCRdb's table has in-frame clones only and misses some. The table has 150,000 to 200,000 clones, more than 75% seen once. Sequenced input: peripheral blood. The origin of the receptors is a man in his forties with active or convalescent COVID-19.

This clone showed up just a few times. The chain combines TRBV7-9 with TRBJ2-2, with TRBD1 matching 9 bases. Germline V gene sequence: CDR1 SEHNR, CDR2 FQNEAQ (reference sequence). V lost 5 bases to trimming and J lost 5 bases; unmatched junction nucleotides: 9. The CDR3 runs 16 residues. The CDR3 DNA sequence: TGTGCCAGCAGCCCGGACAGGGGATCGTCAACCGGGGAGCTGTTTTTT. Its protein is CASSPDRGSSTGELFF.

This rearrangement joins TRBV3-1 (or the pseudogene TRBV3-2) to TRBJ1-5, with 8 bases fitting TRBD1. From germline, CDR1 is LGHDT and CDR2 YNNKEL (reference sequence). V gave up 1 base and J gave up 3 bases; unmatched junction bases: 5. The CDR3 covers 16 residues. CDR3 DNA sequence: TGTGCCAGCAGCCAAGGCCCAGGGGGCTCCAATCAGCCCCAGCATTTT. It translates to CASSQGPGGSNQPQHF.

V is TRBV7-9 and J is TRBJ2-5; D is perhaps TRBD1 (7 bases). Germline V CDR1 and CDR2: SEHNR, FQNEAQ (reference sequence). CDR3 size: 16 residues. V lost 5 bases to trimming and J lost 2 bases, with 18 bases between them. The CDR3 loop is CASSPIGRGDQETQYF. The CDR3 coding sequence is TGTGCCAGCAGCCCAATAGGCAGGGGGGATCAAGAGACCCAGTACTTC.

This rearrangement joins TRBV7-9 to TRBJ2-3; D is perhaps TRBD1 (6 bases). Trimming pared 5 bases from V and 1 base from J, leaving 10 bases between. Germline lookup yields CDR1 SEHNR and CDR2 FQNEAQ (reference sequence). The CDR3 consists of 14 residues. DNA for the CDR3: TGTGCCAGCAGCCCGACAGGTCGCACAGATACGCAGTATTTT. Its translation: CASSPTGRTDTQYF.

The chain carries TRBV19 and TRBJ2-1, with 10 bases fitting TRBD1. The CDR3 is made up of 16 amino acids. Germline V CDR1 and CDR2: LNHDA, SQIVND (reference sequence). Unmatched junction bases numbered 5, after V lost 6 bases and J lost 0 bases. CDR3 sequence: CASSRTGGSSYNEQFF. For the CDR3, the DNA is TGTGCCAGTAGCCGGACAGGGGGGAGCTCCTACAATGAGCAGTTCTTC.

This clone turned up a few times. The chain links TRBV28 to TRBJ2-2, with 8 bases identical to TRBD1. V lost 6 bases to trimming and J lost 6 bases; unmatched junction nucleotides: 6. The length of the CDR3 is 14 residues. CDR1 is MDHEN and CDR2 is SYDVKM in the germline V gene. The chain's CDR3 is CASSAGQEAGELFF. DNA for the CDR3: TGTGCCAGCAGCGCGGGACAGGAGGCCGGGGAGCTGTTTTTT.

This clone was counted once. V is TRBV10-1 and J is TRBJ1-1; 12 bases are shared with TRBD1. Trimming cost V 2 bases and J 4 bases; bases outside gene matches: 8. The CDR3 consists of 17 residues. Germline assignment: CDR1 WNHNN and CDR2 SYGVQD (reference sequence). The CDR3 DNA is TGCGCCAGCAGTGAGGAGGGACAGGGGGCGCGGGGCACTGAAGCTTTCTTT. Its translation is CASSEEGQGARGTEAFF.

This sequence joins TRBV10-3 and TRBJ1-3; 8 nucleotides align to TRBD1. V was pared by 0 bases and J by 7 bases, with 2 bases of the junction left unmatched. The CDR3 is 14 amino acids. Germline V CDR1 and CDR2: ENHRY, SYGVKD. CDR3 nucleotides: TGTGCCATCAGTGAGTCCAGGGGGCCTAACACCATATATTTT. The encoded protein is CAISESRGPNTIYF.

The V and J genes are TRBV7-9 and TRBJ2-3; a weak D match, TRBD2 (5 bases). Germline CDR1 reads SEHNR; CDR2 reads FQNEAQ (reference sequence). The CDR3 extends over 15 amino acids. The V gene lost 5 bases and the J gene lost 0 bases, with 12 bases spanning the gap. CDR3: CASSLRAVSTDTQYF. In DNA form, the CDR3 reads TGTGCCAGCAGCCTTAGAGCGGTTAGCACAGATACGCAGTATTTT.

The rearrangement joins TRBV27 to TRBJ1-1; the D gene is possibly TRBD1 (6 bases). In germline, CDR1 is MNHEY, CDR2 SMNVEV (reference sequence). V shed 5 bases and J shed 4 bases, with 11 bases lying between them. The CDR3 has 13 residues. Written as DNA, the CDR3 is TGTGCCAGCAGTCCCCGGACAGCCACTGAAGCTTTCTTT. This sequence encodes CASSPRTATEAFF.

This chain joins TRBV7-2 and TRBJ2-1, with a tentative D call TRBD2 (6 bases). Trimming removed 2 bases from V and 5 bases from J, with 22 bases in between. Germline CDR1 SGHTA, CDR2 FQGNSA. This CDR3 region has 18 residues. The CDR3, as DNA: TGTGCCAGCAGCTTACGTCTAGTCGGGTTTCGGGGGAACAATGAGCAGTTCTTC. Protein sequence: CASSLRLVGFRGNNEQFF.

On this clone itself: Other nucleotide sequences from this sample produce the same CDR3. The chain couples TRBV2 to TRBJ1-5; 8 bases agree with TRBD1. The CDR3 is made up of 16 amino acids. Trimming at V came to 4 bases and at J to 0 bases, leaving 5 bases not matched to a gene. Germline assignment: CDR1 SNHLY and CDR2 FYNNEI. Here the CDR3 reads CASSGTGFYSNQPQHF. The DNA of the CDR3 is TGTGCCAGCAGTGGGACAGGGTTTTATAGCAATCAGCCCCAGCATTTT.

The chain uses TRBV7-2 and TRBJ2-1, with 7 bases lining up with TRBD1. This CDR3 spans 14 amino acids. Unmatched junction bases numbered 1, after V lost 1 base and J lost 4 bases. Per germline, CDR1 SGHTA and CDR2 FQGNSA. DNA of the CDR3: TGTGCCAGCAGCTTAGACAGGGGTTACAATGAGCAGTTCTTC. The encoded protein is CASSLDRGYNEQFF.

The rearrangement links TRBV6-6 to TRBJ2-5; 9 bases match TRBD2. The germline V gene has CDR1 MNHNY and CDR2 SVGAGI (reference sequence). V was pared by 6 bases and J by 3 bases, with 5 bases of the junction left unmatched. This CDR3 comprises 14 residues. In DNA, the CDR3 is TGTGCCAGCAGAGTCGCGGGGGGGAAAGAGACCCAGTACTTC. Protein sequence: CASRVAGGKETQYF.

This chain joins TRBV29-1 and TRBJ2-7, with D possibly being TRBD1 (7 bases). The CDR3 is made up of 14 amino acids. V gave up 6 bases and J gave up 4 bases, with 19 bases separating them. The germline gives CDR1 SQVTM, CDR2 ANQGSEA. The DNA of the CDR3 is TGCAGCGTGACCTCAGGGGGAGGTATATACGAGCAGTACTTC. Residues: CSVTSGGGIYEQYF.

The chain couples TRBV5-4 to TRBJ2-6, with 7 positions matching TRBD1. CDR3 length: 15 residues. V lost 4 bases, J lost 5 bases, and 6 bases stayed unmatched. CDR1 is SGHNT and CDR2 is YYREEE in the germline V gene (reference sequence). CDR3 DNA sequence: TGTGCCAGCAGCAAAGAGACAGGGCGGGCCAACGTCCTGACTTTC. It translates to CASSKETGRANVLTF.

The chain has TRBV28 and TRBJ2-3; D is possibly TRBD2 (5 bases). CDR1 and CDR2 (germline): MDHEN, SYDVKM. The ends were cut back, 6 bases at V and 0 bases at J, with 7 bases in the middle. The CDR3 extends over 13 amino acids. CDR3 DNA: TGTGCCAGCAGGGAGGCTAGCACAGATACGCAGTATTTT. This translates into CASREASTDTQYF.

This rearrangement joins TRBV2 to TRBJ1-5; possibly TRBD1 for D (5 bases). This CDR3 has 13 residues. The germline gives CDR1 SNHLY, CDR2 FYNNEI. Trimming pared 5 bases from V and 11 bases from J, leaving 16 bases between. The CDR3 bases are TGTGCCAGCAGTCAGGGAACTTACGAGGCCCAGCATTTT. This translates into CASSQGTYEAQHF. Full variable domain (remainder filled in from reference TRBV2 and TRBJ1-5): EPEVTQTPSHQVTQMGQEVILRCVPISNHLYFYWYRQILGQKVEFLVSFYNNEISEKSEIFDDQFSVERPDGSNFTLKIRSTKLEDSAMYFCASSQGTYEAQHFGDGTRLSIL.

V is TRBV7-2 and J is TRBJ2-1; 11 bases are a match to TRBD2. The CDR3 loop spans 18 amino acids. Germline-derived CDR1 and CDR2 are SGHTA and FQGNSA. With V trimmed by 0 bases and J by 1 base, 5 bases remained unmatched. CDR3 loop: CASSLAFTSGSSYNEQFF. CDR3 nucleotide sequence: TGTGCCAGCAGCTTAGCGTTTACTAGCGGGAGTTCCTACAATGAGCAGTTCTTC.

The chain joins TRBV2 to TRBJ1-1; D might be TRBD1 (5 bases). The CDR3 has 13 residues. V gave up 1 base and J gave up 7 bases, with 10 bases separating them. Germline loops: CDR1 SNHLY, CDR2 FYNNEI. Here the CDR3 reads CASSEDGAGEAFF. The CDR3 coding sequence is TGTGCCAGCAGTGAAGATGGGGCAGGTGAAGCTTTCTTT.

This clone was observed a handful of times. The gene calls are TRBV6-5 and TRBJ2-3; D possibly corresponds to TRBD1 (6 bases). The germline gives CDR1 MNHEY, CDR2 SVGAGI. CDR3 length: 15 amino acids. Trimming took 6 bases from V and 2 from J, leaving 15 bases between them. CDR3 in DNA: TGTGCCAGCAGGGAGGACAGCACGTACACAGATACGCAGTATTTT. Protein: CASREDSTYTDTQYF.

The chain links TRBV12-5 to TRBJ2-6, with 7 positions matching TRBD1. CDR1 and CDR2 from the germline V gene are LGHNT and FRNRAP. CDR3 length: 16 amino acids. Trimming took 6 bases from V and 2 from J; bases not matched to a gene: 7. The CDR3 DNA reads as TGTGCTAGTGGGGAGACAGGGTTTACTGGGGCCAACGTCCTGACTTTC. Translation: CASGETGFTGANVLTF.